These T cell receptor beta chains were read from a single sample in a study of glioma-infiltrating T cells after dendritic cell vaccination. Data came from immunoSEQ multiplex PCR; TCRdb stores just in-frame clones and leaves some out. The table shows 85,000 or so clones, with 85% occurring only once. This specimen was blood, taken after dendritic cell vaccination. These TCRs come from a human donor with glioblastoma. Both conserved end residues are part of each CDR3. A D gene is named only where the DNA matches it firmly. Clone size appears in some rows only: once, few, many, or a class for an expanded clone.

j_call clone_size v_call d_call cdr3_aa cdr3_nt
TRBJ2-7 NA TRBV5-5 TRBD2 CASSLGALAGDRAYEQYF TGTGCCAGCAGCTTGGGGGCCCTAGCGGGAGACAGGGCCTACGAGCAGTACTTC
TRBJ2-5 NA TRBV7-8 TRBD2 CASSPKGQRGGRSTQYF TGTGCCAGCAGCCCCAAGGGCCAGCGGGGGGGCCGATCGACCCAGTACTTC
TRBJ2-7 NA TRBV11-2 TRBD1 CASSLGGGGQGSYEQYF TGTGCCAGCAGCTTAGGGGGTGGAGGACAGGGCTCCTACGAGCAGTACTTC
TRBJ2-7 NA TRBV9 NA CASSVVAGMGEQYF TGTGCCAGCAGCGTAGTTGCGGGAATGGGCGAGCAGTACTTC
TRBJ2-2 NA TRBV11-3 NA CASSPSGAGELFF TGTGCCAGCAGCCCCTCGGGGGCCGGGGAGCTGTTTTTT
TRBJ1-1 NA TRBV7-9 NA CASSSQGVTEAFF TGTGCCAGCAGCTCCCAGGGCGTCACTGAAGCTTTCTTT
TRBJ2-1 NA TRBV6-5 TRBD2 CASSSLAGGPSNEQFF TGTGCCAGCAGTTCACTAGCGGGAGGGCCGTCAAATGAGCAGTTCTTC
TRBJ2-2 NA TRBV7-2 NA CASSLVLYTGELFF TGTGCCAGCAGCTTAGTACTGTACACCGGGGAGCTGTTTTTT
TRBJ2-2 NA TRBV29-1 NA CSVSRENTGELFF TGCAGCGTTTCCAGGGAGAACACCGGGGAGCTGTTTTTT
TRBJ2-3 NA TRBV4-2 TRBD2 CASSQDGLAEPDTQYF TGTGCCAGCAGCCAAGATGGACTAGCGGAACCAGATACGCAGTATTTT
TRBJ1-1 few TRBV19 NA CASSSPDKAFF TGTGCCAGTAGTTCCCCGGACAAAGCTTTCTTT
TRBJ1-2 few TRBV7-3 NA CGSREGPDSVLTHGYTF TGTGGCTCGCGGGAGGGGCCCGATTCGGTACTAACCCATGGCTACACCTTC
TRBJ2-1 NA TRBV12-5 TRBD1 CASGPQQGARIF TGTGCTAGTGGGCCGCAACAGGGGGCCCGGATCTTC
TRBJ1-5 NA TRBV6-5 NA CASSLVLGQPQHF TGTGCCAGCAGTTTGGTTCTCGGGCAGCCCCAGCATTTT
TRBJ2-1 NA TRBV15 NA CATSRDADGYNEQFF TGTGCCACCAGCAGAGATGCGGATGGCTACAATGAGCAGTTCTTC
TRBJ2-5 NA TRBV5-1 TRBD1 CASSLAPGTEETQYF TGCGCCAGCAGCTTGGCCCCCGGGACAGAAGAGACCCAGTACTTC
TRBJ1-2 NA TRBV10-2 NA CASSAGGANYGYTF TGCGCCAGCAGTGCAGGAGGAGCTAACTATGGCTACACCTTC
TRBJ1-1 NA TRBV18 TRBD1 CASSRDSAEAFF TGTGCCAGCTCACGGGACAGTGCTGAAGCTTTCTTT